One and the same sample provided the 16 T cell receptor beta chains below, sequenced in a study of blood T cell repertoires in COVID-19. Libraries were prepared by immunoSEQ multiplex PCR; TCRdb keeps only in-frame clonotypes and omits some of them. The sample yields about 220,000 clones, around 86% seen once. The source material was peripheral blood. These receptors were collected from a woman in her sixties or seventies with COVID-19, enrolled during active disease.

This clone came up a few times. The chain couples TRBV11-2 to TRBJ1-2, with TRBD1 as a possible D gene (5 bases). The CDR3 contains 14 residues. Germline V gene sequence: CDR1 SGHAT, CDR2 FQNNGV. V was cut by 2 bases and J by 3 bases, with 10 bases left in between. CDR3 amino acids: CASSLSTGHYGYTF. For the CDR3, the DNA is TGTGCCAGCAGCTTAAGTACAGGACACTATGGCTACACCTTC. Supplemented by reference TRBV11-2 and TRBJ1-2, the full variable domain reads EAGVAQSPRYKIIEKRQSVAFWCNPISGHATLYWYQQILGQGPKLLIQFQNNGVVDDSQLPKDRFSAERLKGVDSTLKIQPAKLEDSAVYLCASSLSTGHYGYTFGSGTRLTVV.

The V call is TRBV5-1, the J call TRBJ1-1; D is ambiguous. The germline CDR1 and CDR2 sequences are SGHRS and YFSETQ. This CDR3 has 13 amino acids. Between the trimmed V and J ends, which lost 3 bases and 0 bases, there was a span of 6 bases. The CDR3 nucleotides are TGCGCCAGCAGCTGGAGCATGAACACTGAAGCTTTCTTT. Amino acid sequence: CASSWSMNTEAFF.

The chain links TRBV7-2 to TRBJ1-3, with D maybe TRBD1 (5 bases). Germline CDR1 and CDR2: SGHTA and FQGNSA. The CDR3 spans 14 residues. V was clipped by 0 bases and J by 4 bases, with 7 bases between them. DNA for the CDR3: TGTGCCAGCAGCTTAGCAGCAGGGGGAAACACCATATATTTT. Amino acid sequence: CASSLAAGGNTIYF.

The chain uses TRBV27 and TRBJ2-2; possibly TRBD1 for D (6 bases). From germline, CDR1 is MNHEY and CDR2 SMNVEV (reference sequence). V was trimmed by 5 bases and J by 4 bases, leaving 14 bases between them. The CDR3 consists of 15 residues. The CDR3 DNA sequence: TGTGCCAGCAGTCCTAGGGGGAGAAGCACCGGGGAGCTGTTTTTT. It yields the protein CASSPRGRSTGELFF.

The CDR3 reads CASSYNRGGTQYF. The CDR3 DNA reads as TGTGCCAGCAGTTATAACAGGGGAGGTACCCAGTACTTC. The genes are TRBV12-3 or TRBV12-4 and TRBJ2-5; TRBD1 is a possible D gene (7 bases). The V end was cut by 4 bases, the J end by 8 bases, with 14 bases between. The CDR3 length is 13 residues.

The chain recombines TRBV4-2 with TRBJ1-4, with D tentatively TRBD1 (6 bases). The CDR3 is made up of 16 amino acids. Germline CDR1 LGHNA, CDR2 YNFKEQ. V lost 1 base, J lost 1 base, and 10 bases lay in between. DNA for the CDR3: TGTGCCAGCAGCCAAGGAGGACAGTTAACTAATGAAAAACTGTTTTTT. This sequence encodes CASSQGGQLTNEKLFF.

Only a few counts were recorded for this clone. The chain couples TRBV5-1 to TRBJ1-4; TRBD1 matches at 7 bases. Germline V gene sequence: CDR1 SGHRS, CDR2 YFSETQ. There are 14 residues in the CDR3. The V segment lost 2 bases and the J segment 5 bases; nucleotides outside the gene matches: 3. In DNA, the CDR3 is TGCGCCAGCAGCTTCGGACAGGAGAATGAAAAACTGTTTTTT. Translated: CASSFGQENEKLFF.

This chain uses TRBV5-4 with TRBJ2-3; 9 bases fit TRBD1. J lost 4 bases, V lost 3 bases, and 9 bases had no gene match. The CDR3 has 16 residues. Germline lookup yields CDR1 SGHNT and CDR2 YYREEE (reference sequence). The CDR3 loop is CASSYGGTGPADTQYF. The CDR3 DNA reads as TGTGCCAGCAGCTATGGTGGGACAGGGCCCGCAGATACGCAGTATTTT.

The chain links TRBV19 to TRBJ2-7; the match to TRBD2 covers 7 bases. There are 14 residues in the CDR3. CDR1 and CDR2 (germline): LNHDA, SQIVND (reference sequence). With V trimmed by 9 bases and J by 4 bases, 12 bases remained unmatched. CDR3: CASSRGGKQYEQYF. The CDR3 DNA sequence: TGTGCCAGCTCGAGGGGAGGGAAGCAATACGAGCAGTACTTC.

The rearrangement uses TRBV18 and TRBJ2-7; D unclear. Trimming pared 2 bases from V and 6 bases from J, leaving 20 bases between. CDR1 KGHSH and CDR2 LQKENI come from the germline V gene. This CDR3 is 16 amino acids long. CDR3 nucleotide sequence: TGTGCCAGCTCACCAGAACTGCCTCGAATTCCCTCCGAGCAGTACTTC. This gives the protein CASSPELPRIPSEQYF. Full variable domain (rest looked up from reference TRBV18 and TRBJ2-7): NAGVMQNPRHLVRRRGQEARLRCSPMKGHSHVYWYRQLPEEGLKFMVYLQKENIIDESGMPKERFSAEFPKEGPSILRIQQVVRGDSAAYFCASSPELPRIPSEQYFGPGTRLTVT.

The gene calls are TRBV18 and TRBJ1-1; 8 nucleotides agree with TRBD1. The V gene end was trimmed by 3 bases and the J gene end by 1 base; junction bases not matched to a gene: 7. The length of the CDR3 is 16 residues. Germline V gene data show CDR1 as KGHSH and CDR2 as LQKENI. CDR3 bases: TGTGCCAGCTCACCTCCTTCAGGGGGCAGGAACACTGAAGCTTTCTTT. Amino acids: CASSPPSGGRNTEAFF.

This clone has a handful of counts. The chain uses TRBV7-2 and TRBJ1-4; possibly TRBD1 for D (5 bases). The germline V gene has CDR1 SGHTA and CDR2 FQGNSA. V shed 4 bases and J shed 11 bases, with 14 bases lying between them. The CDR3 length is 13 residues. CDR3 nucleotides: TGTGCCAGCAGCTCTGGCCCAGGGTCGAAACTGTTTTTT. Its protein product is CASSSGPGSKLFF.

V and J are TRBV7-2 and TRBJ2-6, with D tentatively TRBD1 (7 bases). V was shortened by 10 bases and J by 2 bases, with 18 bases between the two germline ends. CDR3 length: 16 amino acids. Germline V gene data show CDR1 as SGHTA and CDR2 as FQGNSA. The CDR3 DNA reads TGTGCCACTTCCGGAGGGGGCATCGCTGGGGCCAACGTCCTGACTTTC. It specifies CATSGGGIAGANVLTF.

The chain has TRBV7-9 and TRBJ2-7, with a tentative D call TRBD2 (5 bases). Germline CDR1 and CDR2: SEHNR and FQNEAQ (reference sequence). Trimming took off 0 bases at V and 4 bases at J, with 16 bases between the two ends. This CDR3 is 16 amino acids long. The CDR3 protein is CASSLAIGLREYEQYF. CDR3 in DNA: TGTGCCAGCAGCTTAGCGATCGGACTTAGAGAATACGAGCAGTACTTC.

The chain has TRBV6-5 and TRBJ2-5; D might be TRBD2 (6 bases). Between the trimmed V and J ends, which lost 7 bases and 5 bases, there was a span of 17 bases. The CDR3 spans 14 residues. Germline V lookup: CDR1 MNHEY, CDR2 SVGAGI. The CDR3 sequence: CASTTGTLGETQYF. CDR3 nucleotide sequence: TGTGCCAGCACTACCGGGACTCTCGGGGAGACCCAGTACTTC.

There are a few counts of this clone. The gene calls are TRBV19 and TRBJ2-7; D gene unclear. The V gene's germline CDR1 is LNHDA and CDR2 SQIVND (reference sequence). V dropped 1 base and J dropped 0 bases, with 10 bases sitting between them. This CDR3 is built from 15 residues. CDR3 amino acids: CASSIAGLNSYEQYF. The CDR3 nucleotides are TGTGCCAGTAGTATAGCAGGCCTGAACTCCTACGAGCAGTACTTC.